These 12 T cell receptor beta chains originate from one sample sequenced in a study of blood T cell repertoires in COVID-19. Clones were sequenced by immunoSEQ multiplex PCR, and TCRdb holds only the in-frame ones, with some missing. This sample carries 100,000 to 150,000 clones, over 75% of them seen once, and the ten largest clones take about 6.2%. The source material was peripheral blood. The receptors stem from a man older than 75 with active or convalescent COVID-19.

V gene TRBV19 combines with J gene TRBJ2-7; TRBD1 matches at 11 bases. This CDR3 region has 14 residues. Germline trimming cut 5 bases from V and 6 bases from J; bases unmatched to any gene: 6. Per germline, CDR1 LNHDA and CDR2 SQIVND (reference sequence). The CDR3 region has the DNA TGTGCCAGTAGTTCCAGGACAGGGGGCGGCGAGCAGTACTTC. Translating it yields CASSSRTGGGEQYF.

The chain recombines TRBV19 with TRBJ2-3; 14 bases fit TRBD2. The CDR3 contains 16 residues. CDR1 LNHDA and CDR2 SQIVND come from the germline V gene (reference sequence). The V and J ends lost 6 bases and 5 bases, in that order; junction bases with no gene match: 7. As DNA, the CDR3 is TGTGCCAGTAGCACCGGGACTAGCGGGAGACAAGATACGCAGTATTTT. It is translated as CASSTGTSGRQDTQYF.

CDR3 amino acids: CASLNSQGARGYTF. CDR3 bases: TGTGCCAGCTTGAACTCCCAGGGGGCCCGGGGCTACACCTTC. The chain employs TRBV28 and TRBJ1-2; TRBD1 matches 8 bases. The V gene's germline CDR1 is MDHEN and CDR2 SYDVKM. V dropped 8 bases and J dropped 8; count of bases not matched to a gene: 13. CDR3 length equals 14 residues.

The chain carries TRBV29-1 and TRBJ1-2; 11 positions match TRBD1. V gave up 8 bases and J gave up 8 bases; unmatched junction bases: 4. Germline V gene lookup returns CDR1 SQVTM and CDR2 ANQGSEA. This CDR3 is built from 11 residues. Here the CDR3 reads CSTGQGDGYTF. CDR3 coding DNA: TGCAGCACGGGACAGGGGGACGGCTACACCTTC.

This chain uses TRBV7-8 with TRBJ1-5, with a weak D call TRBD1 (6 bases). V was cut by 3 bases and J by 2 bases, with 20 bases left in between. The CDR3 is 18 residues long. Germline V CDR1 and CDR2: SGHVS, FQNEAQ. CDR3 amino acids: CASSLVEVGGLGNQPQHF. CDR3 coding DNA: TGTGCCAGCAGCTTGGTGGAAGTGGGGGGGCTCGGCAATCAGCCCCAGCATTTT.

This chain uses TRBV5-1 with TRBJ2-3, with D maybe TRBD1 (6 bases). With 4 bases removed from V and 4 bases from J, the gap between germline ends came to 13 bases. Germline V gene sequence: CDR1 SGHRS, CDR2 YFSETQ. CDR3 length: 14 amino acids. The CDR3 loop reads CASSQTQGSDTQYF. The CDR3 nucleotides are TGCGCCAGCAGCCAAACACAGGGTTCAGATACGCAGTATTTT.

V is TRBV7-2 and J is TRBJ2-1; weak D call: TRBD2 (6 bases). The CDR3 extends over 14 amino acids. Trimming pared 3 bases from V and 6 bases from J, leaving 12 bases between. Per germline, CDR1 SGHTA and CDR2 FQGNSA. CDR3 sequence reads: CASSFGGRRNEQFF. DNA for the CDR3: TGTGCCAGCAGCTTCGGAGGGCGGCGCAATGAGCAGTTCTTC.

This rearrangement joins TRBV12-3 or TRBV12-4 to TRBJ2-1; D might be TRBD2 (5 bases). V lost 6 bases to trimming and J lost 8 bases, with 8 bases between them. The CDR3 runs to 11 residues. CDR3 in amino acids: CASSPGDEQFF. The CDR3 DNA reads as TGTGCCAGCAGCCCCGGGGATGAGCAGTTCTTC.

The V call is TRBV24-1, the J call TRBJ2-2; TRBD2 aligns across 8 bases. Per germline, CDR1 KGHDR and CDR2 SFDVKD. V dropped 12 bases and J dropped 6; count of bases not matched to a gene: 11. This CDR3 region has 14 residues. The CDR3 spells CASSPGLDSGELFF. The CDR3 DNA reads as TGTGCCTCTAGCCCGGGACTAGACTCCGGGGAGCTGTTTTTT.

The chain uses TRBV19 and TRBJ1-6, with D perhaps TRBD1 (5 bases). Germline V lookup: CDR1 LNHDA, CDR2 SQIVND (reference sequence). Trimming took off 5 bases at V and 0 bases at J, with 11 bases between the two ends. The CDR3 is 16 residues long. The CDR3 DNA reads TGTGCCAGTAGTGTGAGACAGAGCTCCTATAATTCACCCCTCCACTTT. This sequence encodes CASSVRQSSYNSPLHF.

This clone was seen a single time. V usage is TRBV24-1 and J usage is TRBJ2-1, with a weak D call TRBD1 (6 bases). Germline V CDR1 and CDR2: KGHDR, SFDVKD. CDR3 length: 16 residues. The V end was cut by 5 bases, the J end by 2 bases, with 15 bases between. This CDR3 reads CATSGTTGSPYNEQFF. The CDR3 nucleotides are TGTGCCACCAGTGGGACAACAGGGTCGCCCTACAATGAGCAGTTCTTC.

The J gene is TRBJ1-2, the V gene TRBV4-1; the D gene is possibly TRBD1 (5 bases). This CDR3 comprises 14 residues. The germline CDR1 and CDR2 sequences are MGHRA and YSYEKL. Trimming took off 1 base at V and 3 bases at J, with 9 bases between the two ends. CDR3 nucleotide sequence: TGCGCCAGCAGCCAAGTCGGGGGTTACTATGGCTACACCTTC. Translated: CASSQVGGYYGYTF.